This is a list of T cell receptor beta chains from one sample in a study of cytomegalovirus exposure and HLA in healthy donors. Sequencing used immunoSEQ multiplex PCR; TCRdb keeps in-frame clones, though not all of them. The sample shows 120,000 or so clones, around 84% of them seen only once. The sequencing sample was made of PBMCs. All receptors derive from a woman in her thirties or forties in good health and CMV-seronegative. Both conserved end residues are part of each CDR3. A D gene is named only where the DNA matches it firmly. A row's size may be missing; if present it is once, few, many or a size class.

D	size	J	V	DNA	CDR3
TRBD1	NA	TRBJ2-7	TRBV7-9	TGTGCCAGCAGTCGACAGGGTTTGGGGCAGTACTTC	CASSRQGLGQYF
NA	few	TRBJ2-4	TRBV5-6	TGTGCCAGCAGCTTAACGGGCGCGGACAGTCAGTACTTC	CASSLTGADSQYF
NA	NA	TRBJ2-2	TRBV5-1	TGCGCCAGCAGCTGGCTTGGTACAGGGATGGGAGTCGCGAACACCGGGGAGCTGTTTTTT	CASSWLGTGMGVANTGELFF
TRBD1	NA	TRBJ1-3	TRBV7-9	TGTGCCAGCAGCGACAGGGCTGGAAACACCATATATTTT	CASSDRAGNTIYF
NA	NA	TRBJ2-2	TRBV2	TGTGCCAGCAGTGAAGAGGGGCCCGGGGAGCTGTTTTTT	CASSEEGPGELFF
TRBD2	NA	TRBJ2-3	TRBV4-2	TGTGCCAGCAGCCAAGAGGCTAGCGGGGTCCTGGATACGCAGTATTTT	CASSQEASGVLDTQYF
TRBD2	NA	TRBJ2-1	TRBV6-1	TGTGCCAGCAGTGAACTAGCGGGAGGGTACAATGAGCAGTTCTTC	CASSELAGGYNEQFF
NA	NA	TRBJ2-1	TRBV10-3	TGTGCCATCAGTGAACAGGGTGACTACAATGAGCAGTTCTTC	CAISEQGDYNEQFF
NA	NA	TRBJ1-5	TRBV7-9	TGTGCCAGCAGCGGTGAGGGGAGGCAGCCCCAGCATTTT	CASSGEGRQPQHF
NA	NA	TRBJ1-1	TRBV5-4	TGTGCCAGCAGCCCCAGACCGACTGTTTTGAACACTGAAGCTTTCTTT	CASSPRPTVLNTEAFF
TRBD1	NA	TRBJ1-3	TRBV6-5	TGTGCCAGCAGTTACAACAGGGGACGAGGAAACACCATATATTTT	CASSYNRGRGNTIYF
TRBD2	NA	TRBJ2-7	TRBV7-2	TGTGCCAGCAGCTTAGATATAGCGGGTCCCTACGAGCAGTACTTC	CASSLDIAGPYEQYF
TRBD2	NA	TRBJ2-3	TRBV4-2	TGTGCCAGCAGCCAAGGGCGGGGGAGGGTCACAGATACGCAGTATTTT	CASSQGRGRVTDTQYF
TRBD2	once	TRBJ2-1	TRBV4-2	TGTGCCAGCAGCCAAGAACCTAGCGGGTCGAGCTCCTACAATGAGCAGTTCTTC	CASSQEPSGSSSYNEQFF
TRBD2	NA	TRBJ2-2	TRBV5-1	TGCGCCAGCAGCTTAGCGGGGGCCCGATACAACACCGGGGAGCTGTTTTTT	CASSLAGARYNTGELFF
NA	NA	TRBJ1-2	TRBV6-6	TGTGCCAGCAGTCAAAGACAGCAGGATGGCTACACCTTC	CASSQRQQDGYTF
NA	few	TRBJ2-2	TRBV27	TGTGCCAGCAGTTTAGTTACGGGAGTGAACACCGGGGAGCTGTTTTTT	CASSLVTGVNTGELFF
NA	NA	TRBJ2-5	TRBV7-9	TGTTCCAGCAGCTTAGTTGAGCCCCAGTACTTC	CSSSLVEPQYF
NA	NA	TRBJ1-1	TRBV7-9	TGTGCCAGCAGCTCTCAAAGCCTGAACACTGAAGCTTTCTTT	CASSSQSLNTEAFF
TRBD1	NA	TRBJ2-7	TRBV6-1	TGTGCCAGCAGTTCGCTAGAGGGGGCGTACGAGCAGTACTTC	CASSSLEGAYEQYF
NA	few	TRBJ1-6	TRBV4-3	TGCGCCAGCAGCCAAGGTCCCGGGGGGTCACCCCTCCACTTT	CASSQGPGGSPLHF
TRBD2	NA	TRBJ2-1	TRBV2	TGTGCCAGCAGTGCCGGCCTAGCGGGTCAGCAGTTCTTC	CASSAGLAGQQFF
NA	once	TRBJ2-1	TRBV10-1	TGCGCCAGCAGTGGGGTCGGGAGTCCTTTGGGTGAGCAGTTCTTC	CASSGVGSPLGEQFF
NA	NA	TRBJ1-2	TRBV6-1	TGTGCCAGCAGTGACAACCCCACAGCTAACTATGGCTACACCTTC	CASSDNPTANYGYTF
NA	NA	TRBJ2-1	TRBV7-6	TGTGCCAGCAGCCCCGTCACCCTCGGCAGGAATGAGCAGTTCTTC	CASSPVTLGRNEQFF
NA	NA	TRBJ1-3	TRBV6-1	TGTGCCAGCAGTGACCCAGGGCTCGGAAACACCATATATTTT	CASSDPGLGNTIYF
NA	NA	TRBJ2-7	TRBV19	TGTGCCAGTAGTTCTGACAGTTCCTACGAGCAGTACTTC	CASSSDSSYEQYF
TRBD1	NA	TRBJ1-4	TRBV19	TGTGCCAGTACCGACAGGGGGCGGATTGAAAAACTGTTTTTT	CASTDRGRIEKLFF
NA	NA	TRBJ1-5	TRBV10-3	TGTGCCATCAGTGAGGGGGACGAGTGGAGGGAAGGGGATCAGCCCCAGCATTTT	CAISEGDEWREGDQPQHF